These 13 T cell receptor beta chains came from one sample sequenced in a study of OX40 agonist ivuxolimab in advanced cancers. Sequencing was performed with immunoSEQ multiplex PCR; in TCRdb, only in-frame clones are kept and a portion is missing. The top ten hold approximately 2.5% of the sample, which has about 50,000 clones, about 85% seen once. The sample in question was CD4+ or CD8+ T cells sorted from blood, obtained in a trial of the OX40 agonist ivuxolimab. The receptor source for this set is an adult with an advanced solid tumor such as melanoma, head and neck, liver or kidney cancer.

CDR3 coding DNA: TGTGCCAGCAGCCCCAGGGATTCTGGAAACACCATATATTTT. This codes for CASSPRDSGNTIYF. The chain employs TRBV7-2 and TRBJ1-3; TRBD1 is a possible D gene (5 bases). The germline V gene has CDR1 SGHTA and CDR2 FQGNSA. The CDR3 has 14 residues. V was cut by 5 bases and J by 1 base, with 9 bases left in between.

CDR3 sequence reads: CASSSTGTSGTDTQYF. Written as DNA, the CDR3 is TGTGCCAGCAGCTCGACCGGGACTAGCGGCACAGATACGCAGTATTTT. This chain connects TRBV7-3 to TRBJ2-3, with TRBD2 matching over 10 bases. This CDR3 spans 16 amino acids. The J segment lost 1 base and the V segment lost 4 bases, leaving 5 bases of the junction unmatched. The germline V gene has CDR1 SGHTA and CDR2 FQGTGA.

The chain recombines TRBV6-6 with TRBJ2-3, with D unclear. The CDR3 consists of 14 residues. The V gene lost 2 bases and the J gene lost 2 bases, with 8 bases spanning the gap. CDR1 MNHNY and CDR2 SVGAGI come from the germline V gene (reference sequence). CDR3 protein: CASSYGVDTDTQYF. CDR3 DNA: TGTGCCAGCAGTTACGGGGTCGACACAGATACGCAGTATTTT.

This chain uses TRBV19 with TRBJ2-1; 14 nucleotides match TRBD2. Germline V CDR1 and CDR2: LNHDA, SQIVND (reference sequence). The V segment lost 9 bases and the J segment 8 bases; nucleotides outside the gene matches: 9. The CDR3 runs to 15 residues. The CDR3 nucleotides read TGTGCCAGCCAGTCCGGGACTAGCGGGAGTGATGAGCAGTTCTTC. Translating it yields CASQSGTSGSDEQFF.

The rearrangement links TRBV6-5 to TRBJ2-1; 10 bases agree with TRBD2. CDR3 length: 16 residues. Trimming removed 0 bases from V and 5 bases from J; junction bases left unmatched: 4. CDR1 is MNHEY, CDR2 SVGAGI, per germline. In nucleotides, the CDR3 is TGTGCCAGCAGTTACTCCAGCGGGAGGGGGAACAATGAGCAGTTCTTC. This codes for CASSYSSGRGNNEQFF.

The chain employs TRBV30 and TRBJ2-4; D ambiguous. This CDR3 is built from 13 residues. V lost 0 bases to trimming and J lost 6 bases, with 9 bases between them. Germline values: CDR1 GTSNPN, CDR2 SVGIG (reference sequence). The CDR3 spells CAWSVLVGNIQYF. As DNA, the CDR3 is TGTGCCTGGAGTGTACTGGTGGGAAACATTCAGTACTTC.

The chain uses TRBV4-1 and TRBJ1-5; unclear D gene. The CDR3 is 13 residues long. CDR1 and CDR2 (germline): MGHRA, YSYEKL. Trimming took 2 bases from V and 7 from J, leaving 9 bases between them. DNA for the CDR3: TGCGCCAGCAGCCAAAATGAGGGACAGCCCCAGCATTTT. This gives the protein CASSQNEGQPQHF.

V is TRBV2 and J is TRBJ2-1, with D unresolved. CDR1 is SNHLY, CDR2 FYNNEI, per germline. There are 15 residues in the CDR3. With 3 bases removed from V and 5 bases from J, the gap between germline ends came to 14 bases. The chain's CDR3 is CASSDVSSGNNEQFF. Here the CDR3 DNA reads TGTGCCAGCAGTGATGTGTCTAGTGGTAACAATGAGCAGTTCTTC.

The V and J genes are TRBV30 and TRBJ1-3; D not certain. This CDR3 spans 15 amino acids. Germline lookup yields CDR1 GTSNPN and CDR2 SVGIG (reference sequence). V was clipped by 3 bases and J by 0 bases, with 12 bases between them. The CDR3 DNA reads TGTGCCTGGAGCGCTCCGGGGAGCTCTGGAAACACCATATATTTT. It is translated as CAWSAPGSSGNTIYF.

The rearrangement uses TRBV10-1 and TRBJ2-3; D uncertain. CDR1 is WNHNN, CDR2 SYGVQD, per germline (reference sequence). The CDR3 has 12 amino acids. Trimming pared 4 bases from V and 5 bases from J, leaving 7 bases between. The DNA of the CDR3 is TGCGCCAGCAGTGTAACCCAAGATACGCAGTATTTT. This sequence encodes CASSVTQDTQYF.

The V and J genes are TRBV5-8 and TRBJ2-1; D unclear. V shed 2 bases and J shed 9 bases, with 9 bases lying between them. Germline V gene lookup returns CDR1 SGHTS and CDR2 YDEGEE. CDR3 length: 12 residues. The CDR3 spells CASSFARAEQFF. DNA of the CDR3: TGTGCCAGCAGCTTCGCCCGGGCTGAGCAGTTCTTC.

This sequence joins TRBV11-2 and TRBJ2-1, with 8 bases matching TRBD2. Trimming at V came to 8 bases and at J to 0 bases, leaving 6 bases not matched to a gene. This CDR3 has 15 residues. Germline CDR1 reads SGHAT; CDR2 reads FQNNGV. The CDR3 is CASAGGEGSYNEQFF. CDR3 sequence (DNA): TGTGCCAGCGCGGGGGGAGAAGGCTCCTACAATGAGCAGTTCTTC.

This clone is medium-sized (0.01 to 0.1%). The CDR3 sequence is CASSPDPYGYTF. The CDR3 nucleotides are TGTGCCAGCAGCCCAGACCCGTATGGCTACACCTTC. The rearrangement uses TRBV7-6 and TRBJ1-2, with D unclear. V shed 5 bases and J shed 5 bases, with 9 bases lying between them. The germline V gene encodes CDR1 SGHVS and CDR2 FNYEAQ. The CDR3 is made up of 12 amino acids.